This record covers a single T cell receptor (beta chain). What this receptor recognizes is not known. One base away there is no much larger clone; base qualities are not given. These data originate in a study of graft-versus-host responses after intestinal transplantation (dated by TCRdb to the early 2020s). Notes on the research overall: Multivisceral, liver-intestinal, or isolated intestinal transplants were received by the recipients. All recipients received anti-thymocyte globulin induction followed by maintenance tacrolimus and steroids for roughly three years. Graft-versus-host and host-versus-graft alloreactive T cell clones were tracked in the graft, circulation and bone marrow after intestinal transplantation using bulk TCR-beta CDR3 sequencing. Alloreactive clones were identified by sequencing pre-transplant mixed lymphocyte reaction products and comparing them with unstimulated pre-transplant donor and recipient T cells. Instead of going to the commercial service, samples from a few later patients were sequenced in-house on an Illumina MiSeq and processed with MiXCR. A peak of at least 4% donor T cells among recipient peripheral blood mononuclear cells was the definition used for donor T cell macrochimerism. The cohort enrolled 20 to 30 intestinal transplant recipients, one of whom was a retransplant, and a few patients without pretransplant specimens were excluded. Overall results and qualifications from the work: The conclusions were limited by the relatively low number and heterogeneity of the intestinal transplant patients. GvH clones were detected in recipient bone marrow, and some appeared earlier in ileal mucosa or blood, consistent with an intestinal mucosal origin. Early after transplant, declines in HvG clones were associated with peak levels of circulating GvH clones. Patients with donor T cell macrochimerism had high GvH to HvG T cell clonal ratios in their allografts.

CDR1 is given as GTSNPN and CDR2 as SVGIG, both from the germline V gene (reference sequence). V trim: 1 base; J trim: 4 bases; unmatched bases: 2. From the cysteine up to the phenylalanine, the CDR3 has a length of 16 residues. Only the CDR3 part of the read is kept: 48 bases, read in frame from the first base. Explained via the paper, the time point label denotes: cells obtained before transplantation from donor or recipient. CD3+CD4+ and CD3+CD8+ populations were FACS-sorted from unstimulated pre-transplant donor and recipient cells taken from spleen or lymph nodes. Receptor amplification or capture employed the immunoSEQ multiplex PCR assay. For most patients, genomic DNA was isolated with the Qiagen DNeasy Blood and Tissue Kit and sent frozen to Adaptive Biotechnologies for TCR sequencing. High-throughput TCR-beta CDR3 sequencing of genomic DNA from most patients was performed by Adaptive Biotechnologies. The authors processed their data as follows. TCR sequencing data were retrieved from Adaptive's ImmunoSEQ software for 18 patients, whereas a few other patients were processed with MiXCR and VDJtools. To correct CD4 versus CD8 sorting errors, sequences present in both subsets at a frequency ratio below 5:1 were removed. CDR3 nucleotide sequences shared by donor and recipient were removed because the origin of these sequences could not be assigned. To be classed as alloreactive, a clone needed at least 2-fold expansion over unstimulated cells and a minimum CFSE-low frequency of 0.002% (template counts) or 0.001% (read counts). Clones detected in sequenced pre-transplant spleen, lymph node, or MLR CFSE-low populations of the donor or recipient were defined as mappable. Cumulative frequency of alloreactive clones was calculated as a percentage of all sequences weighted by copy number. TCRdb retrieved this table from immuneACCESS and kept in-frame rearrangements only. Not all clones are present; in checked studies, unresolved V genes account for under half, and no reason is known for the remainder. V and J calls and clone size are given by that table; D and trimming were obtained from the DNA. In all, the sample holds fewer than 150,000 clones, and more than 80% of those were seen once. The top ten clonotypes cover around 0.16% of the sample.

Material: unstimulated CD4+ T cells sorted from spleen or lymph node cells, obtained before intestinal transplant. The TCR sequence derives from a human donor who received an intestinal transplant. This sequence uses TRBV30 and TRBJ2-3; TRBD2 agrees with 16 junctional bases. The encoded CDR3 is CAWSAGLAGGPDTQYF. The nucleotides are TGTGCCTGGAGTGCGGGACTAGCGGGGGGGCCAGATACGCAGTATTTT.